The 19 T cell receptor beta chains below come from one sample, sequenced in a study of shared clonotypes between healthy human individuals. Assay: immunoSEQ multiplex PCR; the TCRdb copy retains only in-frame clones and omits some. Of 730,000 or so clones in the sample, more than 70% were seen once. The sequencing sample was made of memory CD4+ T cells sorted from blood. Sample subset: CD45RA-negative fraction. These receptors were obtained from a woman aged 25 to 45 in good health.

The V gene is TRBV10-3, the J gene TRBJ1-1, with D perhaps TRBD1 (5 bases). The CDR3 totals 16 residues. CDR1 is ENHRY and CDR2 is SYGVKD in the germline V gene. V was shortened by 6 bases and J by 3 bases, with 20 bases between the two germline ends. The chain's CDR3 is CAIRVGAVGGDTEAFF. For the CDR3, the DNA is TGTGCCATCAGGGTCGGGGCCGTAGGCGGGGACACTGAAGCTTTCTTT.

In this sample, this clone turned up once. The rearrangement uses TRBV7-3 and TRBJ2-3; D is unresolved. The germline gives CDR1 SGHTA, CDR2 FQGTGA. The V end was cut by 5 bases, the J end by 8 bases, with 14 bases between. This CDR3 spans 13 amino acids. The CDR3 spells CASSQDLGRTQYF. CDR3 DNA: TGTGCCAGCAGCCAAGACCTAGGGCGTACGCAGTATTTT.

CDR3 loop: CASSPNIYRGLDQPQHF. CDR3 bases: TGTGCCAGCAGTCCAAACATTTACAGGGGGCTAGACCAGCCCCAGCATTTT. This chain links TRBV27 with TRBJ1-5, with 9 bases lining up with TRBD1. CDR3 length: 17 residues. The germline V gene has CDR1 MNHEY and CDR2 SMNVEV (reference sequence). V shed 5 bases, J shed 7 bases, and the junction held 15 bases outside the gene matches.

This clone has a single count. The chain carries TRBV5-1 and TRBJ2-1, with D possibly matching TRBD2 (6 bases). The ends were cut back, 1 base at V and 9 bases at J, with 26 bases in the middle. Germline V lookup: CDR1 SGHRS, CDR2 YFSETQ. This CDR3 has 18 residues. CDR3 sequence reads: CASSLNLRAGTAHTEQFF. DNA for the CDR3: TGCGCCAGCAGCTTGAATCTCCGGGCGGGGACTGCGCATACTGAGCAGTTCTTC.

Details on this clone: It may be a read error: a sequence one base away is much more abundant. This rearrangement joins TRBV7-7 to TRBJ1-1; D is ambiguous. Germline values: CDR1 SSHAT, CDR2 FNYEAQ (reference sequence). This CDR3 is 13 amino acids long. Deletions cut 1 base from V and 1 base from J, with 4 bases between. The CDR3 here is CASSLGSNTEAFF. The CDR3 nucleotides read TGTGCCAGCAGCTTAGGGTCGAACACTGAAGCTTTCTTT.

The chain employs TRBV28 and TRBJ2-7; D is unresolved. Trimming left V 8 bases short and J 2 bases short, with 7 bases between. The CDR3 sequence is 11 residues long. Germline CDR1 and CDR2: MDHEN and SYDVKM. The CDR3 reads CASWSTYEQYF. Written as DNA, the CDR3 is TGTGCCAGCTGGTCGACCTACGAGCAGTACTTC. Filled out from reference TRBV28 and TRBJ2-7, the complete variable domain reads DVKVTQSSRYLVKRTGEKVFLECVQDMDHENMFWYRQDPGLGLRLIYFSYDVKMKEKGDIPEGYSVSREKKERFSLILESASTNQTSMYLCASWSTYEQYFGPGTRLTVT.

This clone was seen only a few times. Additional DNA sequences in this sample encode the identical CDR3. V usage is TRBV6-1 and J usage is TRBJ2-5; D not certain. The V and J ends lost 6 bases and 2 bases respectively, with 1 base between them. CDR3 length: 10 residues. In germline, CDR1 is MNHNS, CDR2 SASEGT. CDR3 sequence reads: CASRQETQYF. The DNA of the CDR3 is TGTGCCAGCAGACAAGAGACCCAGTACTTC.

The chain uses TRBV11-1 and TRBJ1-1, with unresolved D. Germline CDR1 and CDR2: SGHAT and FQDESV (reference sequence). V lost 3 bases, J lost 0 bases, and 8 bases lay in between. This CDR3 region has 14 residues. DNA of the CDR3: TGTGCCAGCAGCTTCACGGCTGTGAACACTGAAGCTTTCTTT. Its translation: CASSFTAVNTEAFF.

The chain recombines TRBV7-8 with TRBJ1-3; the D is unclear. Trimming took 5 bases from V and 2 from J, leaving 13 bases between them. CDR1 is SGHVS and CDR2 is FQNEAQ in the germline V gene. The CDR3 has 15 residues. CDR3 sequence reads: CASSARPIPGNTIYF. The CDR3 nucleotides are TGTGCCAGCAGCGCCCGTCCAATACCTGGAAACACCATATATTTT. The variable domain in full, completed from reference TRBV7-8 and TRBJ1-3, reads GAGVSQSPRYKVAKRGQDVALRCDPISGHVSLFWYQQALGQGPEFLTYFQNEAQLDKSGLPSDRFFAERPEGSVSTLKIQRTQQEDSAVYLCASSARPIPGNTIYFGEGSWLTVV.

V is TRBV28 and J is TRBJ1-4; D might be TRBD1 (5 bases). The CDR3 is 18 residues long. Germline V gives CDR1 MDHEN, CDR2 SYDVKM. V was pared by 3 bases and J by 8 bases, with 25 bases between. CDR3 sequence reads: CASSFLAVGGGSREKLFF. The CDR3 nucleotides read TGTGCCAGCAGTTTTTTGGCGGTGGGCGGGGGGTCTAGGGAAAAACTGTTTTTT.

This chain connects TRBV5-1 to TRBJ2-2; the D gene could be TRBD1 or TRBD2 (5 bases each). Trimming left V 2 bases short and J 2 bases short, with 7 bases between. Germline V gene sequence: CDR1 SGHRS, CDR2 YFSETQ. There are 14 residues in the CDR3. The CDR3 region is CASSFGANTGELFF. The CDR3 nucleotides read TGCGCCAGCAGCTTCGGGGCCAACACCGGGGAGCTGTTTTTT. Combining the CDR3 with reference TRBV5-1 and TRBJ2-2 gives the whole variable domain KAGVTQTPRYLIKTRGQQVTLSCSPISGHRSVSWYQQTPGQGLQFLFEYFSETQRNKGNFPGRFSGRQFSNSRSEMNVSTLELGDSALYLCASSFGANTGELFFGEGSRLTVL.

This clone was seen many times. CDR3 residues: CASKGGVSSDIQYF. CDR3 nucleotide sequence: TGTGCCAGTAAAGGGGGGGTGAGTTCAGACATTCAGTACTTC. The chain joins TRBV19 to TRBJ2-4, with D perhaps TRBD2 (7 bases). Trimming shortened V by 7 bases and J by 8 bases, and 18 bases separated the two germline ends. In germline, CDR1 is LNHDA, CDR2 SQIVND (reference sequence). The CDR3 extends over 14 amino acids.

This sequence joins TRBV2 and TRBJ1-4; D is perhaps TRBD1 (5 bases). CDR3 length equals 14 residues. Germline V gene lookup returns CDR1 SNHLY and CDR2 FYNNEI. The V end lost 4 bases, the J end lost 8 bases, and 14 bases lay between the germline ends. The CDR3 is CASSAVVGAEKLFF. In nucleotides, the CDR3 is TGTGCCAGCAGTGCGGTTGTTGGGGCGGAAAAACTGTTTTTT. Complete variable domain (other parts from reference TRBV2 and TRBJ1-4): EPEVTQTPSHQVTQMGQEVILRCVPISNHLYFYWYRQILGQKVEFLVSFYNNEISEKSEIFDDQFSVERPDGSNFTLKIRSTKLEDSAMYFCASSAVVGAEKLFFGSGTQLSVL.

The J gene is TRBJ2-3, the V gene TRBV29-1; 8 nucleotides match TRBD2. CDR3 length: 14 amino acids. Germline V CDR1 and CDR2: SQVTM, ANQGSEA. The J segment lost 5 bases and the V segment lost 4 bases, leaving 8 bases of the junction unmatched. This CDR3 reads CSVGSGSRGDTQYF. CDR3 in DNA: TGCAGCGTTGGGAGCGGGAGTCGCGGAGATACGCAGTATTTT.

CDR3 coding DNA: TGTGCCAGCAGTTACGGCGACAAGTACCAAGAGACCCAGTACTTC. Translated: CASSYGDKYQETQYF. The chain employs TRBV6-6 and TRBJ2-5; no firm D call. The germline V gene has CDR1 MNHNY and CDR2 SVGAGI (reference sequence). The germline V and J ends were trimmed by 2 bases and 0 bases, with 10 bases remaining between them. The CDR3 spans 15 residues.

This clone has only one observation. This chain uses TRBV28 with TRBJ2-7, with D perhaps matching TRBD2 (5 bases). The CDR3 has 16 amino acids. Germline V lookup: CDR1 MDHEN, CDR2 SYDVKM. Trimming stripped 7 bases from V and 4 bases from J, with 23 bases between. Here the CDR3 reads CASTPSPDFGIYEQYF. The CDR3 nucleotides read TGTGCCAGCACTCCTTCCCCGGACTTTGGGATATACGAGCAGTACTTC.

This rearrangement joins TRBV4-1 to TRBJ2-3; perhaps TRBD1 as D (5 bases). Germline CDR1 and CDR2: MGHRA and YSYEKL. V lost 0 bases to trimming and J lost 4 bases, with 17 bases between them. This CDR3 has 17 amino acids. The chain's CDR3 is CASSQDPSLEGADTQYF. Written as DNA, the CDR3 is TGCGCCAGCAGCCAAGATCCCAGCCTCGAAGGGGCAGATACGCAGTATTTT.

In the case of this clone: Other DNA sequences in this sample translate to the same CDR3. The gene calls are TRBV7-2 and TRBJ2-1; no reliable D call. Germline V gene data show CDR1 as SGHTA and CDR2 as FQGNSA. Trimming took off 5 bases at V and 5 bases at J, with 10 bases between the two ends. This CDR3 contains 13 residues. The CDR3 nucleotides are TGTGCCAGCAGCCCCTACCTAAACAATGAGCAGTTCTTC. Residues: CASSPYLNNEQFF.

The chain is built from TRBV28 and TRBJ2-1, with 11 bases identical to TRBD2. The germline V gene has CDR1 MDHEN and CDR2 SYDVKM. Unmatched junction bases numbered 13, after V lost 6 bases and J lost 12 bases. The CDR3 has 15 residues. CDR3 region: CASSPLSGRAGRQFF. The CDR3, as DNA: TGTGCCAGCAGCCCCCTTAGCGGGAGGGCGGGGAGGCAGTTCTTC.